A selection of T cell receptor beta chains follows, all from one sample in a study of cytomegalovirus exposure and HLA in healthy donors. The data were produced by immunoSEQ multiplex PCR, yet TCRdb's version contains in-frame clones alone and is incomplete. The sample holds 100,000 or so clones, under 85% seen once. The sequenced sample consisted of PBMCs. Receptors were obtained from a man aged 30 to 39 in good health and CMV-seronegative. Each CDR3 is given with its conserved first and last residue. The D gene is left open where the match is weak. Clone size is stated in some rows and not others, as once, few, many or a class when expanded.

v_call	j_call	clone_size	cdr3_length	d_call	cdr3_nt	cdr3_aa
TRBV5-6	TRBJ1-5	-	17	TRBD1	TGTGCCAGCAGCTTGTACGGACAGGGCGGCAGCAATCAGCCCCAGCATTTT	CASSLYGQGGSNQPQHF
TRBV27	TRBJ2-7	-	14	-	TGTGCCAGCAGGACCGGGACAACATCCTACGAGCAGTACTTC	CASRTGTTSYEQYF
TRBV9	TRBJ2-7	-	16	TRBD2	TGTGCCAGCAGCGTAGGGACTAGCGGAGTACCGGGCGAGCAGTACTTC	CASSVGTSGVPGEQYF
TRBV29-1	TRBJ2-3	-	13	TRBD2	TGCAGCGCACCGACGGGAGGAACAGATACGCAGTATTTT	CSAPTGGTDTQYF
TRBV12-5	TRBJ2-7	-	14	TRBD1	TGTGCTAGTGTCGGGACAGGGATGTCCTACGAGCAGTACTTC	CASVGTGMSYEQYF
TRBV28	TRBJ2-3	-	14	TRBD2	TGTGCCAGCAGTTTAACGTCTAGCGGGTTTACGCAGTATTTT	CASSLTSSGFTQYF
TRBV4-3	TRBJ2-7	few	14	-	TGCGCCAGCAGCCAAGAACCGAGTTCCTACGAGCAGTACTTC	CASSQEPSSYEQYF
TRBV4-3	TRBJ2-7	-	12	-	TGCGCCAGCAGCCAAGACAAATACGAGCAGTACTTC	CASSQDKYEQYF
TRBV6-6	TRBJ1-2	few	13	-	TGTGCCAGCAGCCAGACGACGGGGGGTGGCTACACCTTC	CASSQTTGGGYTF
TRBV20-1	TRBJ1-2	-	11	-	TGCAGTGCCGCCCGGGGGTATGGCTACACCTTC	CSAARGYGYTF
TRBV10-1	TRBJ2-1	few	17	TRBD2	TGCGCCAGCAGTGTCCTCAGAGCGGGGGGACTAAAAAATGAGCAGTTCTTC	CASSVLRAGGLKNEQFF
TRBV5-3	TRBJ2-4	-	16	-	TGTGCCAGAAGCGGCGGGACAGATCTAGCCAAAAACATTCAGTACTTC	CARSGGTDLAKNIQYF
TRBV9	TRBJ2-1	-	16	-	TGTGCCAGCAGCGTAGGAGTAGGGGATGTTTACAATGAGCAGTTCTTC	CASSVGVGDVYNEQFF
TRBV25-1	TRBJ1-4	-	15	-	TGTGCCAGCAGTGAATGGGTGGGCATCAATGAAAAACTGTTTTTT	CASSEWVGINEKLFF
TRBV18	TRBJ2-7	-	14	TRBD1	TGTGCCAGCTCCCGTGGACAGGGGAACTACGAGCAGTACTTC	CASSRGQGNYEQYF
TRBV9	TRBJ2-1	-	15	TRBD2	TGTGCCAGCAGCGCCGCTAGCGGGGAGTACAATGAGCAGTTCTTC	CASSAASGEYNEQFF
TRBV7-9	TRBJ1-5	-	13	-	TGTGCCAGCAGCTTCCGGGAGGATCAGCCCCAGCATTTT	CASSFREDQPQHF
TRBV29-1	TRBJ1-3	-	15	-	TGCAGCGTAAAGGCCGGGACAACCTCTGGAAACACCATATATTTT	CSVKAGTTSGNTIYF
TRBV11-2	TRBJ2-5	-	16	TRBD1	TGTGCCAGCAGCGCACTATCCCGGGACAGCAAAGAGACCCAGTACTTC	CASSALSRDSKETQYF
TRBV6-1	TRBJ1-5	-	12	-	TGTGCCAGCAGCTCGACAGCCCAGCCCCAGCATTTT	CASSSTAQPQHF
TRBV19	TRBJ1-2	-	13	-	TGTGCCAGTAGTATAGCTAGGGGGAGAGGCTACACCTTC	CASSIARGRGYTF
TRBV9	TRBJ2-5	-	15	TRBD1	TGTGCCAGCAGCGCAGGACAGGGGGCCCAAGAGACCCAGTACTTC	CASSAGQGAQETQYF
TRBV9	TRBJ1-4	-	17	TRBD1	TGTGCCAGCAGCGTAGAGTTCCGGACAGGGTCTAATGAAAAACTGTTTTTT	CASSVEFRTGSNEKLFF
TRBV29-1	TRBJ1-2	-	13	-	TGCAGCGTTGAAAACGAGGGTGACTATGGCTACACCTTC	CSVENEGDYGYTF
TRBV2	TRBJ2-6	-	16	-	TGTGCCAGCAGTTCCTACAGTAGCTCTGGGGCCAACGTCCTGACTTTC	CASSSYSSSGANVLTF
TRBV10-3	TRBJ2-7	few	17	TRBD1	TGTGCCATCAGTGGAAGTAAGAGGACAGGGAATTCCTACGAGCAGTACTTC	CAISGSKRTGNSYEQYF
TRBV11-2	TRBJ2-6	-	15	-	TGTGCCAGCAGCTCCCTTAGCTCTGGGGCCAACGTCCTGACTTTC	CASSSLSSGANVLTF
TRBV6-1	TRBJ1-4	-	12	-	TGTGCCAGCAATGAACCTTATGAAAAACTGTTTTTT	CASNEPYEKLFF
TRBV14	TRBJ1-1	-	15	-	TGTGCCAGCAGCCAATTGGGGGGGCAGAACACTGAAGCTTTCTTT	CASSQLGGQNTEAFF
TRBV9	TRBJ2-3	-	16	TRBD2	TGTGCCAGCAGCGTAACTAGCGGGAGGGGCACAGATACGCAGTATTTT	CASSVTSGRGTDTQYF
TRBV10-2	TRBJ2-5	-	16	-	TGCGCCAGCAACTTGGGTTACGGGTCTGGAGGAGAGACCCAGTACTTC	CASNLGYGSGGETQYF
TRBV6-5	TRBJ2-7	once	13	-	TGTGCCAGCAGTCAACCTTACGCGGTCGAGCAGTACTTC	CASSQPYAVEQYF
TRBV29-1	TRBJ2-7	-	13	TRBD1	TGCAGCGTTAGGACAGGGATCAGTGACGAGCAGTACTTC	CSVRTGISDEQYF
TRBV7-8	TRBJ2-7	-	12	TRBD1	TGTGCCAGCAGTCAGGACAGGGTCGAGCAGTACTTC	CASSQDRVEQYF
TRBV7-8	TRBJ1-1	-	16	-	TGTGCCAGCAGCTTAGGACCGACTCGAGTGAACACTGAAGCTTTCTTT	CASSLGPTRVNTEAFF
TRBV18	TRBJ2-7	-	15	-	TGTGCCAGCTCACCATCTGTGGGTCAGGGATACGAGCAGTACTTC	CASSPSVGQGYEQYF
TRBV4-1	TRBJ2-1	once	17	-	TGCGCCAGCAACCGGGACACAATGTCTTCCTCCTACAATGAGCAGTTCTTC	CASNRDTMSSSYNEQFF
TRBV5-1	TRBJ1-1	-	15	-	TGCGCCAGCAGCTTGGCACTGGGGGCGGCCGCTGAAGCTTTCTTT	CASSLALGAAAEAFF
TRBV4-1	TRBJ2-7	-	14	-	TGCGCCAGCAGCCAAGGGGCGGGGACCTACGAGCAGTACTTC	CASSQGAGTYEQYF
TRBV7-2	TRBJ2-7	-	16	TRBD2	TGTGCCAGCAGCACCATCTCACTAGCGGGGGCGTACGAGCAGTACTTC	CASSTISLAGAYEQYF
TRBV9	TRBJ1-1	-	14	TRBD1	TGTGCCAGCAGTGGCCGGACAGGGCAAACTGAAGCTTTCTTT	CASSGRTGQTEAFF
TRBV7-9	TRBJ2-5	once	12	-	TGTGCCAGCGGGGACACCCAAGAGACCCAGTACTTC	CASGDTQETQYF
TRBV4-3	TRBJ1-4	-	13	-	TGCGCCAGCAGCCAAGAACAGGATGAAAAACTGTTTTTT	CASSQEQDEKLFF
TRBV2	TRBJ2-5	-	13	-	TGTGCCAGCAGTGTTCAGGGGTCAGAGACCCAGTACTTC	CASSVQGSETQYF
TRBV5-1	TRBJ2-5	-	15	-	TGCGCCAGTCAATATGGTCCCCAGGTGGCAGAGACCCAGTACTTC	CASQYGPQVAETQYF
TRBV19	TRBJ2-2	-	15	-	TGTGCCAGTAGTATCCAGACAGTAAACACCGGGGAGCTGTTTTTT	CASSIQTVNTGELFF
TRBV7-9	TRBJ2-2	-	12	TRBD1	TGTGCCAGCGGACAGGGCATCGGGGAGCTGTTTTTT	CASGQGIGELFF
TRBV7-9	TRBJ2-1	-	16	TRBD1	TGTGCCAGCAGCGAGGGACAGGCGAGCTCCTACAATGAGCAGTTCTTC	CASSEGQASSYNEQFF
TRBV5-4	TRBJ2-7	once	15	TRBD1	TGTGCCAGCAGCAAAGGACAGGGGGGATCCTACGAGCAGTACTTC	CASSKGQGGSYEQYF